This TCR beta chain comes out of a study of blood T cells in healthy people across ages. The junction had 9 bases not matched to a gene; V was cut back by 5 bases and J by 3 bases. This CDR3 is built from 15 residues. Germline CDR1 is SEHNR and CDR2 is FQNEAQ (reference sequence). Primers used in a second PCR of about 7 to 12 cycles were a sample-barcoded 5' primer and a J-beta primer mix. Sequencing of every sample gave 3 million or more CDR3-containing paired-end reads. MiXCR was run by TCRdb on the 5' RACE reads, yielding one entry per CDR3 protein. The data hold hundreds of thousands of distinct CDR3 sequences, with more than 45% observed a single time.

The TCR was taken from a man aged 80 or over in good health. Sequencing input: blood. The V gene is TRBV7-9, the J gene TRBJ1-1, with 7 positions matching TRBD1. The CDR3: CASSRGGARDTEAFF. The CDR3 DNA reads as TGTGCCAGCAGCCGAGGGGGCGCGAGGGACACTGAAGCTTTCTTT.